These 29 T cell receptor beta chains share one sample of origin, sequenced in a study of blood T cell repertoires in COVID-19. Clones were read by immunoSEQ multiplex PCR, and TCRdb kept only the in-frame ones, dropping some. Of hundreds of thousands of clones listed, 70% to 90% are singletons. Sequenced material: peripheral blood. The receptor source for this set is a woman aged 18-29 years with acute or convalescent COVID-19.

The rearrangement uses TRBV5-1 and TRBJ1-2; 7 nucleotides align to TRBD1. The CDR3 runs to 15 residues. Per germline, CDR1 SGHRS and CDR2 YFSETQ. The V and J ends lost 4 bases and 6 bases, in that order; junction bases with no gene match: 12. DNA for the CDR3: TGCGCCAGCAGCACAAGACAGACAGGGTCAAATGGCTACACCTTC. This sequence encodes CASSTRQTGSNGYTF.

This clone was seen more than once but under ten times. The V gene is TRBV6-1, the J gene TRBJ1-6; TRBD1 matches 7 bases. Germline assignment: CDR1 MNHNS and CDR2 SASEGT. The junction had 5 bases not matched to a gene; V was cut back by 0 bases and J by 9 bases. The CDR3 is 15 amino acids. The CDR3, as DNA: TGTGCCAGCAGTGAAGCCGCCGGGACAGTTTCACCCCTCCACTTT. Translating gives CASSEAAGTVSPLHF.

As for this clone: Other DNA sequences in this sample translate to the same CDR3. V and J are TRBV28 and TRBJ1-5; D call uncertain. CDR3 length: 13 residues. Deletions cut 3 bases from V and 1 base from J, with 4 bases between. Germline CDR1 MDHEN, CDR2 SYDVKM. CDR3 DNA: TGTGCCAGCAGTTTCTACAGCAATCAGCCCCAGCATTTT. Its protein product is CASSFYSNQPQHF.

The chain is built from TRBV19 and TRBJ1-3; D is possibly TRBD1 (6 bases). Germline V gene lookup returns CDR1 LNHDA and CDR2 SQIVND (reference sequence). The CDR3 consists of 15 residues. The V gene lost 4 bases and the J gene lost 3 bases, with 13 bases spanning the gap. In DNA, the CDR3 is TGTGCCAGTAGTACCGCAGGGGTGCGTGGAAACACCATATATTTT. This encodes CASSTAGVRGNTIYF.

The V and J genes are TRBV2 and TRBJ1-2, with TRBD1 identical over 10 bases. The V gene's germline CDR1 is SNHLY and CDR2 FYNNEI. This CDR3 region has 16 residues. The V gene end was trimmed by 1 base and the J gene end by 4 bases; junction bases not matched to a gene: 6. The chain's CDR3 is CASSEVRTGGGYGYTF. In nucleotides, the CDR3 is TGTGCCAGCAGTGAAGTGAGGACAGGGGGTGGCTATGGCTACACCTTC.

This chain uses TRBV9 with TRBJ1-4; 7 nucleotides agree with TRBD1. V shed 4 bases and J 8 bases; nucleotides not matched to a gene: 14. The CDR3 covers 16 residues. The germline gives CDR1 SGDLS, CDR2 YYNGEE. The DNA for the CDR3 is TGTGCCAGCAGCCCACCTATCAACAGGGGAAGGGAAAAACTGTTTTTT. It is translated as CASSPPINRGREKLFF.

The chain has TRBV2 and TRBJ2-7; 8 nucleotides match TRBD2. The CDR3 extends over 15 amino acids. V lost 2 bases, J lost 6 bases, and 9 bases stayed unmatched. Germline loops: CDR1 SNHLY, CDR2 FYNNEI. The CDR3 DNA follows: TGTGCCAGCAGTGAACTCGGCGGGGGGTCCGGCGAGCAGTACTTC. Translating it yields CASSELGGGSGEQYF.

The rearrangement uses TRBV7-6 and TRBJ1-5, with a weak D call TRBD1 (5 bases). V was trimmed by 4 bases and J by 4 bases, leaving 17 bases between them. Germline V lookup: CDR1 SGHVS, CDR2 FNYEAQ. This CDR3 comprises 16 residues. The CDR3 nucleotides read TGTGCCAGCAGCTCCGGGGGTGGGACCTCGAATCAGCCCCAGCATTTT. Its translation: CASSSGGGTSNQPQHF.

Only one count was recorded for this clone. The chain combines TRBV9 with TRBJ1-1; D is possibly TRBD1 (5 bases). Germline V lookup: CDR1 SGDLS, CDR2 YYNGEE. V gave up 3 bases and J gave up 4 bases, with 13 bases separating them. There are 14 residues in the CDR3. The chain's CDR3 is CASSANDRVTEAFF. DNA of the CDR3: TGTGCCAGCAGCGCTAACGACAGAGTCACTGAAGCTTTCTTT.

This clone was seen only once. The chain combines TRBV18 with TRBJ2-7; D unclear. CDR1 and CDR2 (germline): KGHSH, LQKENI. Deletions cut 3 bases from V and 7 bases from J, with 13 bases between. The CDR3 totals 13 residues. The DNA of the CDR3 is TGTGCCAGCTCACCGACTGACGGTGAGGAGCAGTACTTC. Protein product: CASSPTDGEEQYF.

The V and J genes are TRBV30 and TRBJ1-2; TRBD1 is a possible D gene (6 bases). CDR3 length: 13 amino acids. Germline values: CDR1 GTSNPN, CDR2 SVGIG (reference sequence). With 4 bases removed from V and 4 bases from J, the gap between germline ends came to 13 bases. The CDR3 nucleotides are TGTGCCTGGAATCTGGACAGCCTCTATGGCTACACCTTC. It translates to CAWNLDSLYGYTF.

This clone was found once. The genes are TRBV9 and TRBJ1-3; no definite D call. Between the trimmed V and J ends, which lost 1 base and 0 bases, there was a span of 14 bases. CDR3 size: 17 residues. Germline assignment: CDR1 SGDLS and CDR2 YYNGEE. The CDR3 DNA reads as TGTGCCAGCAGCGTAAATCCCCCTTTTTCCTCTGGAAACACCATATATTTT. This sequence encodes CASSVNPPFSSGNTIYF.

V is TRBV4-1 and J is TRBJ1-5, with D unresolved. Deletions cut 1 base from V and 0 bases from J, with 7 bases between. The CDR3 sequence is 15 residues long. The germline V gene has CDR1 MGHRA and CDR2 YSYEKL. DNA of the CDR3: TGCGCCAGCAGCCAAGGGCCCCATAGCAATCAGCCCCAGCATTTT. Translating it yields CASSQGPHSNQPQHF.

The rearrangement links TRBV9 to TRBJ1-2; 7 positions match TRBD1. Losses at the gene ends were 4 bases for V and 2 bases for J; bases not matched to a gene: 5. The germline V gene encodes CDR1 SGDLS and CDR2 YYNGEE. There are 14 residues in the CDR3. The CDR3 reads CASSPQGVNYGYTF. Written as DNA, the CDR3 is TGTGCCAGCAGCCCCCAGGGGGTGAACTATGGCTACACCTTC.

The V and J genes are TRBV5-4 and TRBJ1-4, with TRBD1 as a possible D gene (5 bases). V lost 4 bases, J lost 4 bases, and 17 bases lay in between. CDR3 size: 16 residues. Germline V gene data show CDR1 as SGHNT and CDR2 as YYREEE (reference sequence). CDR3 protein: CASSLLPGDLNEKLFF. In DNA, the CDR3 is TGTGCCAGCAGCCTTCTCCCGGGGGATCTTAATGAAAAACTGTTTTTT.

The CDR3 reads CASSYQKDIDGYTF. The CDR3 DNA follows: TGTGCCAGCAGTTATCAAAAAGACATCGATGGCTACACCTTC. The chain combines TRBV6-1 with TRBJ1-2, with D hard to call. Trimming shortened V by 5 bases and J by 6 bases, and 16 bases separated the two germline ends. Germline CDR1 is MNHNS and CDR2 is SASEGT. CDR3 size: 14 residues.

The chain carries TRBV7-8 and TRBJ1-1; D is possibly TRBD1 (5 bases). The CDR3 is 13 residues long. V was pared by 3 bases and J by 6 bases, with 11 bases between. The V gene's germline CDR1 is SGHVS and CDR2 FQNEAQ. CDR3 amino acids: CASSFIGHPEAFF. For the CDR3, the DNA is TGTGCCAGCAGCTTCATTGGACACCCTGAAGCTTTCTTT.

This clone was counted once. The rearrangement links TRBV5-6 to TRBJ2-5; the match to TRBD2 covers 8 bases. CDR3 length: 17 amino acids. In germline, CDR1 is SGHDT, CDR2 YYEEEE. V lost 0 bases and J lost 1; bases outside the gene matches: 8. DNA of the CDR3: TGTGCCAGCAGCTTGGTGGGTGTAGCGGGGCTCCAAGAGACCCAGTACTTC. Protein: CASSLVGVAGLQETQYF.

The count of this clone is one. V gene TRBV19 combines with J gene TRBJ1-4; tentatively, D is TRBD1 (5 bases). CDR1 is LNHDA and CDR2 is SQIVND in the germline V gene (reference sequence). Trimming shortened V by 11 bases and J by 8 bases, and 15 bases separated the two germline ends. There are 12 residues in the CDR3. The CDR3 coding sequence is TGTGCCGCCAGCAGGGTTAGAGAAAAACTGTTTTTT. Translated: CAASRVREKLFF.

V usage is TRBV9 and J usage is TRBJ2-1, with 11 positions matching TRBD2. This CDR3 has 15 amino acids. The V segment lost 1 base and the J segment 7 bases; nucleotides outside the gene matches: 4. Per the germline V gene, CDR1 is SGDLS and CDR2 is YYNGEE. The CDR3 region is CASSVHSGGVNEQFF. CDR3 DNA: TGTGCCAGCAGCGTACATAGCGGGGGGGTAAATGAGCAGTTCTTC. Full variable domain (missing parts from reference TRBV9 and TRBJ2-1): DSGVTQTPKHLITATGQRVTLRCSPRSGDLSVYWYQQSLDQGLQFLIQYYNGEERAKGNILERFSAQQFPDLHSELNLSSLELGDSALYFCASSVHSGGVNEQFFGPGTRLTVL.

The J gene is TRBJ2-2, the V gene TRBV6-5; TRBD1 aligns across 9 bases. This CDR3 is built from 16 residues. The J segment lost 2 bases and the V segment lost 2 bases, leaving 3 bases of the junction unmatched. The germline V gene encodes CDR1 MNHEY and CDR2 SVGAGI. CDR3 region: CASSYPGQGNTGELFF. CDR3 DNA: TGTGCCAGCAGTTACCCGGGACAGGGAAACACCGGGGAGCTGTTTTTT.

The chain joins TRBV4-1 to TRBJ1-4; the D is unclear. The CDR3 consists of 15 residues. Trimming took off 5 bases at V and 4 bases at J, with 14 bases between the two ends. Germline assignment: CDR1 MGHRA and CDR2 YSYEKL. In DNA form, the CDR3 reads TGCGCCAGCAGCGTTCAAGAGACATTTAATGAAAAACTGTTTTTT. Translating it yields CASSVQETFNEKLFF.

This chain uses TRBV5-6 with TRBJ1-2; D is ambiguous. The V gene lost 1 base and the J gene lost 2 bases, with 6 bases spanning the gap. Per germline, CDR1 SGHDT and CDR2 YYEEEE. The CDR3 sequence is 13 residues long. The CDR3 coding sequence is TGTGCCAGCAGCTTGCTAGAGAACTATGGCTACACCTTC. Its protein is CASSLLENYGYTF.

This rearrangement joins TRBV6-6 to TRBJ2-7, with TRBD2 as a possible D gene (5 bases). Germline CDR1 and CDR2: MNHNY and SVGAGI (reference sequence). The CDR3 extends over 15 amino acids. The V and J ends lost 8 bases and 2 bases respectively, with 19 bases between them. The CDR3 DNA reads TGTGCCAGCCAACTCGGGATCAAAGGAACCTACGAGCAGTACTTC. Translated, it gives CASQLGIKGTYEQYF.

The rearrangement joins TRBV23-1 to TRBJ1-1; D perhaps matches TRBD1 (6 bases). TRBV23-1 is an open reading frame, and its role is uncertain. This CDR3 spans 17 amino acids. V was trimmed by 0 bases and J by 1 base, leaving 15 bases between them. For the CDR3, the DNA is TGCGCCAGCAGTCAATCGGGGGCAGACCAGGGGAACACTGAAGCTTTCTTT. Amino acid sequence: CASSQSGADQGNTEAFF.

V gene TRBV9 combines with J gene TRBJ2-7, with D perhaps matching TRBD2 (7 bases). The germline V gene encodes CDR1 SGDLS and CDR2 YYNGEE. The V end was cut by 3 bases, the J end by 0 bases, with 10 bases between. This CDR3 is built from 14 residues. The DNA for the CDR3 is TGTGCCAGCAGCGAGGGAGGGGGCTCCTACGAGCAGTACTTC. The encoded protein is CASSEGGGSYEQYF.

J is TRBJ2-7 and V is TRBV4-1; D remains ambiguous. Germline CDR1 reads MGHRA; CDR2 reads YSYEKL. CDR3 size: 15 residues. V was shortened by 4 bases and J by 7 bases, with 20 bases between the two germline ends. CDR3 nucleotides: TGCGCCAGCAGCCGGTCCCGGATTGACTCTGAAGAGCAGTACTTC. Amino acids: CASSRSRIDSEEQYF.

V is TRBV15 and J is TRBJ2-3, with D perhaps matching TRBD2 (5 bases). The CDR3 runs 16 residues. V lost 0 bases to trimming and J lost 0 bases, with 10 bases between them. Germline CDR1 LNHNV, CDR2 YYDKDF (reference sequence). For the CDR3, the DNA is TGTGCCACCAGCAGAGATCGCGGGTTTAGCACAGATACGCAGTATTTT. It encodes CATSRDRGFSTDTQYF.

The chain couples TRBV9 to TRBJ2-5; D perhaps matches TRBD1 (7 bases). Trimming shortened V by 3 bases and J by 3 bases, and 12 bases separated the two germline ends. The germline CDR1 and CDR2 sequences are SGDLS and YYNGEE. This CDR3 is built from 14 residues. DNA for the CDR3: TGTGCCAGCAGCGGCGGGACAGAAAAAGAGACCCAGTACTTC. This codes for CASSGGTEKETQYF.